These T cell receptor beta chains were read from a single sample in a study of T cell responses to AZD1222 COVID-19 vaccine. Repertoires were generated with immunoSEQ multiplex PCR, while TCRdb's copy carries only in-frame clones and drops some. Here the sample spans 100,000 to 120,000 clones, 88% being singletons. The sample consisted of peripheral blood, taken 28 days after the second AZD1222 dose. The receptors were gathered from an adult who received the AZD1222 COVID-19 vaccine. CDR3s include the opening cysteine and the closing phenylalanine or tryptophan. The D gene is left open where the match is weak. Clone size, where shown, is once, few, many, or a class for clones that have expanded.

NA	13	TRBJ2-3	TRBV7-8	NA	TGTGCCAGCAGCTTAGACTACACAGATACGCAGTATTTT	CASSLDYTDTQYF
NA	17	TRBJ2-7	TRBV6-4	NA	TGTGCCAGCATATCTAAAGGGCTCGCGTATATGTTCTACGAGCAGTACTTC	CASISKGLAYMFYEQYF
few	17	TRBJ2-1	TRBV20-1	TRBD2	TGCAGTGCTAGTCTTAGCGGGGGGCAGAGCTCCTACAATGAGCAGTTCTTC	CSASLSGGQSSYNEQFF
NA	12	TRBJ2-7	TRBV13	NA	TGTGCCAGCAGCTTCACCCGCTACGAGCAGTACTTC	CASSFTRYEQYF
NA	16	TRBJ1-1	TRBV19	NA	TGTGCCAGTAGTATAATCTATCGACAGTCGAACACTGAAGCTTTCTTT	CASSIIYRQSNTEAFF
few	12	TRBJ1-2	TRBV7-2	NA	TGTGCCAGCAGCCAGGGTGCCTATGGCTACACCTTC	CASSQGAYGYTF
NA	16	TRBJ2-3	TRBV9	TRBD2	TGTGCCAGCAGCGTACGTCCTAGCGGGGGAAAAGATACGCAGTATTTT	CASSVRPSGGKDTQYF
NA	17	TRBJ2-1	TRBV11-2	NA	TGTGCCAGCAGCTTAGTTTATTTCAGGGGGGTAGGGAATGAGCAGTTCTTC	CASSLVYFRGVGNEQFF
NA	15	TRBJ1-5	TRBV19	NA	TGTGCCAGTAGTTTCGACAGTTATAGCAATCAGCCCCAGCATTTT	CASSFDSYSNQPQHF
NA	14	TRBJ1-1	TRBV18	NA	TGTGCCAGCTCACCAGGGTTAGGGGACACTGAAGCTTTCTTT	CASSPGLGDTEAFF
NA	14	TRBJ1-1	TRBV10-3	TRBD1	TGTGCCATCAGCGCGGGACAGGGGATCACTGAAGCTTTCTTT	CAISAGQGITEAFF
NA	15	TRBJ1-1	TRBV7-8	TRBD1	TGTGCCAGCAGCTTAACCCAGGGGGAGGGAGGTGAAGCTTTCTTT	CASSLTQGEGGEAFF
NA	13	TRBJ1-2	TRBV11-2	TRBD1	TGTGCCAGCAGCCAGGGACAGACCTATGGCTACACCTTC	CASSQGQTYGYTF
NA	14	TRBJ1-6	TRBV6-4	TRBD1	TGTGCCAGCAGGAGGACAGGCCCAGGAACACCCCTCCACTTT	CASRRTGPGTPLHF
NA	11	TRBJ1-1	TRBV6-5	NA	TGTGCCAGCAGTTTGGACACTGAAGCTTTCTTT	CASSLDTEAFF
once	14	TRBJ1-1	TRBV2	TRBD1	TGTGCCAGCAACACAGGGGGCGCGAGGACTGAAGCTTTCTTT	CASNTGGARTEAFF
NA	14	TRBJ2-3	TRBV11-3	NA	TGTGCCAGCAGCCCGACGGCGGGCACAGATACGCAGTATTTT	CASSPTAGTDTQYF
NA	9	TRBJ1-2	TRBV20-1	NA	TGCAGTGCCCAGTCGGGTTACACCTTC	CSAQSGYTF
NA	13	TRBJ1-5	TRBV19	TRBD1	TGTGCCAGTAGTATGACAGGGAGACAGCCCCAGCATTTT	CASSMTGRQPQHF
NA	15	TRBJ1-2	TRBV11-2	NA	TGTGCCAGCAGCTTTCGGACGGGAAGCGGCTATGGCTACACCTTC	CASSFRTGSGYGYTF
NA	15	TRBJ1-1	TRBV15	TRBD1	TGTGCCACCAGCAGAGGGGACAGGGACGGCACTGAAGCTTTCTTT	CATSRGDRDGTEAFF
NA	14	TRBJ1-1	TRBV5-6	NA	TGTGCCAGCAGCCGCGTTGGGGTGAACACTGAAGCTTTCTTT	CASSRVGVNTEAFF
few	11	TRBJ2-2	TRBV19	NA	TGTGCCAGTACGTCGTCCGGGGAGCTGTTTTTT	CASTSSGELFF
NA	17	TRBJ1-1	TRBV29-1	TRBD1	TGCAGCGTCCCGCACAGGGGGCTCTTCCTAATGAACACTGAAGCTTTCTTT	CSVPHRGLFLMNTEAFF
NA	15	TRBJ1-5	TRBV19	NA	TGTGCCAGTAGTTCAGTTGGAGAGGGCAATCAGCCCCAGCATTTT	CASSSVGEGNQPQHF
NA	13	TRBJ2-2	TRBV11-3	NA	TGTGCCAGCAGCTCGCAGAACACCGGGGAGCTGTTTTTT	CASSSQNTGELFF
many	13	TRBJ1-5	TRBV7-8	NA	TGTGCCAGTCAAGATGGGGCGAATCAGCCCCAGCATTTT	CASQDGANQPQHF
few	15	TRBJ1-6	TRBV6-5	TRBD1	TGTGCCAGCAGAACCACAGGGGGCTATAATTCACCCCTCCACTTT	CASRTTGGYNSPLHF
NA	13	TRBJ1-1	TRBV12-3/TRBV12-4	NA	TGTGCCAGCAGTTTCACAGGGAACACTGAAGCTTTCTTT	CASSFTGNTEAFF
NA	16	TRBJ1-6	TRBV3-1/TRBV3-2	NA	TGTGCCAGCAGCCTCGGTTGGGGGGATATGGCTTCACCCCTCCACTTT	CASSLGWGDMASPLHF
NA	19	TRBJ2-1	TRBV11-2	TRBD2	TGTGCCAGCAGCACCCGGACTAGCGGGGGGTTATTCTCCTACAATGAGCAGTTCTTC	CASSTRTSGGLFSYNEQFF
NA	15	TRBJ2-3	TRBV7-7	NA	TGTGCCAGCAGCCCGTCGAATAACCCAGCAGATACGCAGTATTTT	CASSPSNNPADTQYF
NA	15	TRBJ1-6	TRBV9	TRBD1	TGTGCCAGCAGCGACCTCCGACAGGGGAATTCACCCCTCCACTTT	CASSDLRQGNSPLHF
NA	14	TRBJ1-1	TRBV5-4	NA	TGTGCCAGCAGCAGTTCCGACACTCGAACTGAAGCTTTCTTT	CASSSSDTRTEAFF
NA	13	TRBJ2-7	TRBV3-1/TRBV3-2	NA	TGTGCCAGCAGCCAAGAAGGGGTAAACGAGCAGTACTTC	CASSQEGVNEQYF
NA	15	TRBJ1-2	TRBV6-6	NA	TGTGCCAGCAGTTACTATTCGACGGGTTCGGGTGGCTACACCTTC	CASSYYSTGSGGYTF
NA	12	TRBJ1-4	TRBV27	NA	TGTGCCAGCGCCCAGGGAAGGGAAAAACTGTTTTTT	CASAQGREKLFF
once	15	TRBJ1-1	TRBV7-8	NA	TGTGCCAGCAGCACCGTGAGGACCGGCGGCACTGAAGCTTTCTTT	CASSTVRTGGTEAFF
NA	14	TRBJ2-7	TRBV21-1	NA	TGTGCCAGCAGCAACCCCTACAGGGTTAACGAGCAGTACTTC	CASSNPYRVNEQYF
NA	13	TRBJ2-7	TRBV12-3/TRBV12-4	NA	TGTGCCACCGGCGCAGGGAAGTCCTACGAGCAGTACTTC	CATGAGKSYEQYF
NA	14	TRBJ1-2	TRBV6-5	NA	TGTGCCAGCACCGAACGGGGGGGCCGAGGCGGCTACACCTTC	CASTERGGRGGYTF
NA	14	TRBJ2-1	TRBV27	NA	TGTGCCAGCGCTCCCGGGGCAGCCTACAATGAGCAGTTCTTC	CASAPGAAYNEQFF
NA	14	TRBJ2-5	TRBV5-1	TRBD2	TGCGCCAGCAGCTTCGGGACTAGCGCAGAGACCCAGTACTTC	CASSFGTSAETQYF
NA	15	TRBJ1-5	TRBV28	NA	TGTGCCAGCAGTGGACTCCCGAATAGCAATCAGCCCCAGCATTTT	CASSGLPNSNQPQHF
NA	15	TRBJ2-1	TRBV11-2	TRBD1	TGTGCCAGCAGCTTTAGGACAGGGGCGGACAATGAGCAGTTCTTC	CASSFRTGADNEQFF
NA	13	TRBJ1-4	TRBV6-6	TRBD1	TGTGCCAGCCGGGACAGTCTAATGAAAAAACTGTTTTTT	CASRDSLMKKLFF
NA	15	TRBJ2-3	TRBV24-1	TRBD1	TGTGCCACCAGTGAGGGGACAGGCAGCACAGATACGCAGTATTTT	CATSEGTGSTDTQYF
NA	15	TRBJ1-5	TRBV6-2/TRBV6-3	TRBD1	TGTGCCAGCAGTTACAAGTCAGGGGGCCTTCAGCCCCAGCATTTT	CASSYKSGGLQPQHF
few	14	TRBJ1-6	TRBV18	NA	TGTGCCAGCTCACCAAACAGGGAAATCGCACCCCTCCACTTT	CASSPNREIAPLHF
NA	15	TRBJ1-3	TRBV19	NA	TGTGCCAGTAGTATAGTTCCGGTCTCTGGAAACACCATATATTTT	CASSIVPVSGNTIYF
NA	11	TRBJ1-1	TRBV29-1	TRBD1	TGCAGCGTTGGACAGGGCTCTGAAGCTTTCTTT	CSVGQGSEAFF
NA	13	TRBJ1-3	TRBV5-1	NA	TGCGCCAGCAGCTTGGGACAGGGAAACACCATATATTTT	CASSLGQGNTIYF